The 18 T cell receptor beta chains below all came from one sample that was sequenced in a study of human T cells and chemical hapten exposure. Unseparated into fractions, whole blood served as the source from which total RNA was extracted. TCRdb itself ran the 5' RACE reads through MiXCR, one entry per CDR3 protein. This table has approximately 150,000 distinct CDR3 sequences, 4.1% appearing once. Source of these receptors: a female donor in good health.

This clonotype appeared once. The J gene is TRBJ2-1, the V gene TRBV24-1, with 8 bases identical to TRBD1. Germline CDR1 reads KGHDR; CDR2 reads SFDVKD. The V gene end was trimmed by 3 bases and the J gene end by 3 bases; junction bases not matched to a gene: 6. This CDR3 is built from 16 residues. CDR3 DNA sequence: TGTGCCACCAGTGATACGGGACAGGCGTTCTACAATGAGCAGTTCTTC. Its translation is CATSDTGQAFYNEQFF.

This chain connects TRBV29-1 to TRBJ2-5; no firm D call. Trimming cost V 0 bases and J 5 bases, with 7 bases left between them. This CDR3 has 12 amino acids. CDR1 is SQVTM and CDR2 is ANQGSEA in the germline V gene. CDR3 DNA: TGCAGCGTTGAAGATGGTGGGGAGACCCAGTACTTC. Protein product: CSVEDGGETQYF.

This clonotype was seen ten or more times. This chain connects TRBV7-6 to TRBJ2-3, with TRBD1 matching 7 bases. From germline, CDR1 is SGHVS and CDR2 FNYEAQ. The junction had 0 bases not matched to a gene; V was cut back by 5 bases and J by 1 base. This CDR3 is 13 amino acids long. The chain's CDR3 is CASSGTGTDTQYF. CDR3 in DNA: TGTGCCAGCAGCGGGACAGGCACAGATACGCAGTATTTT.

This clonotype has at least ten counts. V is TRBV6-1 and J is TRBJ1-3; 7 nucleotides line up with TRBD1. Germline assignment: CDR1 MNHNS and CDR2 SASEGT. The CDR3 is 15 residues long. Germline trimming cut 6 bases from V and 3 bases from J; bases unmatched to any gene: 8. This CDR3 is CASSETTGIGNTIYF. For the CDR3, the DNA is TGTGCCAGCAGCGAGACGACAGGGATTGGAAACACCATATATTTT.

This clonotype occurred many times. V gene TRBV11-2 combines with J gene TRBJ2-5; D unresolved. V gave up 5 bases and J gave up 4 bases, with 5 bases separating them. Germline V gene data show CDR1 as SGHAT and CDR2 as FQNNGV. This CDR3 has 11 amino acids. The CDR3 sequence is CASSPRETQYF. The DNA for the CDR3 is TGTGCCAGCAGCCCGAGAGAGACCCAGTACTTC.

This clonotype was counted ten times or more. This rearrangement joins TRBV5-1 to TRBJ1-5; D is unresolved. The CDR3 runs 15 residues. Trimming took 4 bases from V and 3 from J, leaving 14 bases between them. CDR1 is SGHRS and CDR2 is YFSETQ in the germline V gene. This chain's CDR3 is CASSVFGDSNQPQHF. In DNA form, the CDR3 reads TGCGCCAGCAGCGTATTTGGGGATTCCAATCAGCCCCAGCATTTT.

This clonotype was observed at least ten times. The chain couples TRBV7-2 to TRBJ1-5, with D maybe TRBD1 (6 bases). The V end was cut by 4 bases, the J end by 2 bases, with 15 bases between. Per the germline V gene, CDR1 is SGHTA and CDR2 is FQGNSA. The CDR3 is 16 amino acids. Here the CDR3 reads CASSSGAGLGNQPQHF. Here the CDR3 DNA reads TGTGCCAGCAGCTCGGGGGCGGGTTTGGGCAATCAGCCCCAGCATTTT.

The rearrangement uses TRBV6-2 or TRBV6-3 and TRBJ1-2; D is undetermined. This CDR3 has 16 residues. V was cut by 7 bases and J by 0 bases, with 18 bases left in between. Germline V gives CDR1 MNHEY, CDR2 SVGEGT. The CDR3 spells CASTIRQFSSNYGYTF. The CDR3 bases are TGTGCCAGCACTATACGACAATTTAGCTCTAACTATGGCTACACCTTC.

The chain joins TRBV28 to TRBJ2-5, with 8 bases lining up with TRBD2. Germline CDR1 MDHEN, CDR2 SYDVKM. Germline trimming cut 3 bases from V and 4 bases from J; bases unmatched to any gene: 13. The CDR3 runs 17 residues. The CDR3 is CASSFSPGERGRETQYF. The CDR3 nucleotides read TGTGCCAGCAGTTTTTCCCCCGGGGAGCGGGGGCGAGAGACCCAGTACTTC.

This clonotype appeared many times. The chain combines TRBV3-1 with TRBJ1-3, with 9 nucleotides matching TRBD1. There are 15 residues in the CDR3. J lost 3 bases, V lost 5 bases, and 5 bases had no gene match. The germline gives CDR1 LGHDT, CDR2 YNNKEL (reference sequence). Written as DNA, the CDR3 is TGTGCCAGCAGCAAACAGGGGGCAGTTGGAAACACCATATATTTT. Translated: CASSKQGAVGNTIYF.

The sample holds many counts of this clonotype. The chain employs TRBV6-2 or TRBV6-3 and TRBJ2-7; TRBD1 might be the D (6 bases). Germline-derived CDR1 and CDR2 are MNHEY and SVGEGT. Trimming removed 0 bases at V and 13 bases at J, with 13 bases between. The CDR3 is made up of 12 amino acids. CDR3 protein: CASSYSRGMRYF. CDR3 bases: TGTGCCAGCAGTTACTCTAGGGGGATGCGATACTTC.

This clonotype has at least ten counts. The CDR3: CSATGVAGGPLLVTQYF. CDR3 DNA sequence: TGCAGTGCTACTGGGGTAGCGGGGGGGCCTTTATTAGTTACGCAGTATTTT. V usage is TRBV20-1 and J usage is TRBJ2-3; TRBD2 matches 11 bases. The CDR3 consists of 17 residues. Per germline, CDR1 DFQATT and CDR2 SNEGSKA (reference sequence). The ends lost 4 bases at V and 8 bases at J; junction bases unmatched: 17.

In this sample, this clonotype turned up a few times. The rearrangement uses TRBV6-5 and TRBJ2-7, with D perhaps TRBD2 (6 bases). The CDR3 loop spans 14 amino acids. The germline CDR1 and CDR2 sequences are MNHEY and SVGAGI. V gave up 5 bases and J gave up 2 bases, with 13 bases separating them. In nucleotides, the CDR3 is TGTGCCAGCAGTCCCGGTGGGGAGGCCTACGAGCAGTACTTC. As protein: CASSPGGEAYEQYF.

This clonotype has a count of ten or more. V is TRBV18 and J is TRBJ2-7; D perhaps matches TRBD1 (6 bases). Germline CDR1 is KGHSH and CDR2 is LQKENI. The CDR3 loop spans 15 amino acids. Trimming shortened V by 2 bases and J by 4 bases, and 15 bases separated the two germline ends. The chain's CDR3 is CASSPRTGSIYEQYF. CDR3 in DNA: TGTGCCAGCTCACCAAGAACAGGGAGCATATACGAGCAGTACTTC.

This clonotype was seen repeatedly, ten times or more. CDR3 protein: CASTGTDARSYNSPLHF. CDR3 bases: TGTGCCAGCACGGGGACCGATGCCCGCTCCTATAATTCACCCCTCCACTTT. The rearrangement links TRBV6-6 to TRBJ1-6; D is possibly TRBD1 (5 bases). The length of the CDR3 is 17 residues. CDR1 is MNHNY and CDR2 is SVGAGI in the germline V gene (reference sequence). V was clipped by 7 bases and J by 0 bases, with 16 bases between them.

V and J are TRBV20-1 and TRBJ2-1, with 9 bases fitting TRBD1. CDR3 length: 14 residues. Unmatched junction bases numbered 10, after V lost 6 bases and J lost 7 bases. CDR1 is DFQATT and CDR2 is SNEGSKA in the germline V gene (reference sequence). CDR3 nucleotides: TGCAGTGCACCACTCGGGACAGGGAGGAATGAGCAGTTCTTC. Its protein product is CSAPLGTGRNEQFF.

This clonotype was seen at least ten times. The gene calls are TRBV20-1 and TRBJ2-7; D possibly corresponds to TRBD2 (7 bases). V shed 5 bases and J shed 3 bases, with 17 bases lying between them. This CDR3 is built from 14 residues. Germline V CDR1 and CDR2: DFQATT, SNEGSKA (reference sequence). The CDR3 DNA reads TGCAGTGCTGAGGGGGGGGGCAGCGTCTACGAGCAGTACTTC. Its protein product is CSAEGGGSVYEQYF.

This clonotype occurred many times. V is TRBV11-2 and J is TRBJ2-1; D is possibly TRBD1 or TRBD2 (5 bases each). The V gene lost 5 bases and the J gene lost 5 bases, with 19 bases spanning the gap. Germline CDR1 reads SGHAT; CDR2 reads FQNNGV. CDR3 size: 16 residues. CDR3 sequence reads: CASSPRDGALHNEQFF. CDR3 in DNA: TGTGCCAGCAGCCCGAGGGACGGGGCCTTGCACAATGAGCAGTTCTTC.